The next 26 T cell receptor beta chains were all read from a single sample in a study of cytomegalovirus exposure and HLA in healthy donors. Researchers ran the PCR with 60 Vbeta and 13 Jbeta primers. Method: immunoSEQ multiplex PCR; TCRdb's copy keeps in-frame clones and lacks some. The top ten clones hold about 5.6% of a sample with 150,000 to 160,000 clones, 80% of them seen once. Input material: PBMCs. The receptor source for this set is a woman between 40 and 50 years old in good health and CMV-seropositive.

The CDR3 sequence is CASSRIGDYEQYF. DNA of the CDR3: TGTGCCAGCAGCCGTATAGGGGACTACGAGCAGTACTTC. The genes are TRBV7-6 and TRBJ2-7; D perhaps matches TRBD1 (5 bases). The germline CDR1 and CDR2 sequences are SGHVS and FNYEAQ. This CDR3 is built from 13 residues. The ends were cut back, 5 bases at V and 3 bases at J, with 11 bases in the middle.

This chain connects TRBV28 to TRBJ1-2; D is perhaps TRBD1 (5 bases). Germline V gives CDR1 MDHEN, CDR2 SYDVKM. CDR3 length: 15 residues. Trimming took 10 bases from V and 4 from J, leaving 22 bases between them. The CDR3 region is CAISPWGGTSYGYTF. The DNA of the CDR3 is TGTGCCATTTCACCCTGGGGGGGAACGAGCTATGGCTACACCTTC.

The rearrangement links TRBV6-5 to TRBJ1-2, with D possibly being TRBD1 (6 bases). Trimming shortened V by 2 bases and J by 7 bases, and 8 bases separated the two germline ends. CDR3 length equals 12 residues. CDR1 MNHEY and CDR2 SVGAGI come from the germline V gene. CDR3 amino acids: CASSYLGGGYTF. CDR3 nucleotide sequence: TGTGCCAGCAGTTACCTAGGGGGTGGCTACACCTTC.

The genes are TRBV4-1 and TRBJ2-5; TRBD1 matches at 7 bases. V shed 2 bases and J 4 bases; nucleotides not matched to a gene: 10. This CDR3 comprises 16 residues. The V gene's germline CDR1 is MGHRA and CDR2 YSYEKL. CDR3 region: CASSQMGDRAIETQYF. In nucleotides, the CDR3 is TGCGCCAGCAGCCAAATGGGGGACAGAGCAATAGAGACCCAGTACTTC.

The chain employs TRBV5-1 and TRBJ2-3, with 7 positions matching TRBD2. The junction had 5 bases not matched to a gene; V was cut back by 7 bases and J by 0 bases. Germline CDR1 SGHRS, CDR2 YFSETQ. The CDR3 runs 14 residues. For the CDR3, the DNA is TGCGCCAGCCAAACTAGCGTTAGCACAGATACGCAGTATTTT. Translated, it gives CASQTSVSTDTQYF.

This rearrangement joins TRBV5-6 to TRBJ2-1; 12 bases are a match to TRBD2. The junction had 8 bases not matched to a gene; V was cut back by 1 base and J by 6 bases. CDR3 length: 17 amino acids. CDR1 is SGHDT, CDR2 YYEEEE, per germline. This chain's CDR3 is CASSLITSGRSVNEQFF. The CDR3 DNA is TGTGCCAGCAGCTTGATAACTAGCGGGAGGTCAGTCAATGAGCAGTTCTTC.

The chain combines TRBV27 with TRBJ2-7; 8 nucleotides align to TRBD2. This CDR3 region has 16 residues. The germline V gene encodes CDR1 MNHEY and CDR2 SMNVEV (reference sequence). The ends lost 6 bases at V and 3 bases at J; junction bases unmatched: 13. Here the CDR3 DNA reads TGTGCCAGCAGCCAGAGGCCGGGACTAGGTCACTACGAGCAGTACTTC. It is translated as CASSQRPGLGHYEQYF.

The chain has TRBV7-9 and TRBJ2-1, with 8 bases identical to TRBD1. V dropped 2 bases and J dropped 5; count of bases not matched to a gene: 8. The CDR3 contains 16 residues. The germline V gene has CDR1 SEHNR and CDR2 FQNEAQ (reference sequence). The CDR3, as DNA: TGTGCCAGCAGCTTAACCACCGGGACAGGAAACAATGAGCAGTTCTTC. Translating gives CASSLTTGTGNNEQFF.

J is TRBJ2-7 and V is TRBV23-1; 13 nucleotides match TRBD2. TRBV23-1 is an ORF for which the function is uncertain. V was clipped by 6 bases and J by 3 bases; unmatched bases: 8. The CDR3 extends over 16 amino acids. The CDR3, as DNA: TGCGCCAGCAGCCTGACTAGCGGGAGGTCGAACTACGAGCAGTACTTC. This translates into CASSLTSGRSNYEQYF.

The J gene is TRBJ2-6, the V gene TRBV19; 12 bases agree with TRBD1. CDR1 is LNHDA and CDR2 is SQIVND in the germline V gene (reference sequence). The CDR3 has 15 residues. V shed 6 bases, J shed 11 bases, and the junction held 8 bases outside the gene matches. CDR3 bases: TGTGCCAGTAGCCCCGGGACAGGGGGCATCTACGTCCTGACTTTC. Translated: CASSPGTGGIYVLTF.

V usage is TRBV6-1 and J usage is TRBJ2-5; the D gene is possibly TRBD1 (5 bases). CDR1 MNHNS and CDR2 SASEGT come from the germline V gene. The CDR3 runs to 16 residues. Trimming left V 3 bases short and J 1 base short, with 15 bases between. CDR3 region: CASSDPGQDGQETQYF. The CDR3 bases are TGTGCCAGCAGTGATCCAGGGCAGGACGGCCAAGAGACCCAGTACTTC.

The V and J genes are TRBV7-3 and TRBJ2-7, with 8 bases identical to TRBD1. J was trimmed by 3 bases and V by 5 bases; bases with no gene match: 12. Per germline, CDR1 SGHTA and CDR2 FQGTGA. This CDR3 is built from 16 residues. CDR3 bases: TGTGCCAGCAGCCTTCAGGGGGCGGGTGGGGGCTACGAGCAGTACTTC. Translating it yields CASSLQGAGGGYEQYF.

This chain joins TRBV27 and TRBJ1-1; D not resolved. The length of the CDR3 is 15 residues. CDR1 and CDR2 from the germline V gene are MNHEY and SMNVEV (reference sequence). The V end lost 6 bases, the J end lost 0 bases, and 14 bases lay between the germline ends. Written as DNA, the CDR3 is TGTGCCAGCAGGACCAACCCTACAGTGAACACTGAAGCTTTCTTT. Translating gives CASRTNPTVNTEAFF.

The V and J genes are TRBV6-1 and TRBJ2-1, with 14 bases matching TRBD2. This CDR3 region has 19 residues. Germline V gene sequence: CDR1 MNHNS, CDR2 SASEGT. With V trimmed by 3 bases and J by 1 base, 8 bases remained unmatched. The CDR3 region has the DNA TGTGCCAGCAGTGACGGACTAGCGGGAGGTTCGCAATCCTACAATGAGCAGTTCTTC. Its protein is CASSDGLAGGSQSYNEQFF.

This chain uses TRBV27 with TRBJ2-7, with a possible D match to TRBD2 (5 bases). V lost 0 bases and J lost 1, with 13 bases in between. The CDR3 runs 16 residues. Germline assignment: CDR1 MNHEY and CDR2 SMNVEV (reference sequence). CDR3 nucleotides: TGTGCCAGCAGTTTATCGAGAGGGATATTATCCTACGAGCAGTACTTC. It specifies CASSLSRGILSYEQYF.

The chain employs TRBV19 and TRBJ2-7; no reliable D call. Per germline, CDR1 LNHDA and CDR2 SQIVND (reference sequence). The V end was cut by 3 bases, the J end by 6 bases, with 12 bases between. This CDR3 has 13 residues. The CDR3 DNA sequence: TGTGCCAGTAGTATGACGGGTTTGGGCGAGCAGTACTTC. It codes for CASSMTGLGEQYF.

The genes are TRBV5-1 and TRBJ2-5, with D perhaps matching TRBD2 (6 bases). This CDR3 is 16 amino acids long. V lost 4 bases and J 5 bases, leaving 21 bases between the germline ends. Germline assignment: CDR1 SGHRS and CDR2 YFSETQ. CDR3 DNA: TGCGCCAGCAGCCCCCTGGGACGGGAGTCATGGGAGACCCAGTACTTC. Translated: CASSPLGRESWETQYF.

This chain uses TRBV27 with TRBJ2-3; 7 bases map to TRBD1. CDR3 length: 15 amino acids. Germline assignment: CDR1 MNHEY and CDR2 SMNVEV (reference sequence). V trimming: 5 bases; J trimming: 5 bases; junction bases outside the gene matches: 10. The CDR3: CASSPGQRSRDTQYF. For the CDR3, the DNA is TGTGCCAGCAGTCCGGGACAGAGGTCAAGAGATACGCAGTATTTT.

This chain uses TRBV9 with TRBJ2-1; unclear D gene. The CDR3 extends over 14 amino acids. Trimming shortened V by 1 base and J by 7 bases, and 12 bases separated the two germline ends. The germline gives CDR1 SGDLS, CDR2 YYNGEE. The CDR3 reads CASSVSNRPNEQFF. For the CDR3, the DNA is TGTGCCAGCAGCGTATCGAACAGACCAAATGAGCAGTTCTTC.

The V and J genes are TRBV27 and TRBJ1-1; D gene uncertain. This CDR3 has 13 residues. Germline CDR1 MNHEY, CDR2 SMNVEV (reference sequence). V was trimmed by 3 bases and J by 4 bases, leaving 9 bases between them. The CDR3 protein is CASSLRVGTEAFF. DNA for the CDR3: TGTGCCAGCAGTTTGCGGGTCGGCACTGAAGCTTTCTTT.

In its sample, this clone was seen once. This sequence joins TRBV4-2 and TRBJ1-5; D unresolved. CDR1 is LGHNA, CDR2 YNFKEQ, per germline. The CDR3 spans 15 residues. The V and J ends lost 1 base and 2 bases respectively, with 9 bases between them. The CDR3 nucleotides read TGTGCCAGCAGCCAAGGAGAACTCGGCAATCAGCCCCAGCATTTT. The encoded protein is CASSQGELGNQPQHF.

This clone showed up just once. The DNA of the CDR3 is TGTGCCAGTAGAAACACCGGGACAGGGGGCAATGAGCAGTTCTTC. Translated, it gives CASRNTGTGGNEQFF. The rearrangement joins TRBV19 to TRBJ2-1; 11 bases map to TRBD1. V trimming: 6 bases; J trimming: 6 bases; junction bases outside the gene matches: 7. CDR3 size: 15 residues. Germline V gene data show CDR1 as LNHDA and CDR2 as SQIVND (reference sequence). Filled out from reference TRBV19 and TRBJ2-1, the complete variable domain reads DGGITQSPKYLFRKEGQNVTLSCEQNLNHDAMYWYRQDPGQGLRLIYYSQIVNDFQKGDIAEGYSVSREKKESFPLTVTSAQKNPTAFYLCASRNTGTGGNEQFFGPGTRLTVL.

The chain couples TRBV28 to TRBJ2-7, with 7 bases matching TRBD1. Trimming removed 7 bases from V and 4 bases from J; junction bases left unmatched: 10. This CDR3 has 14 amino acids. CDR1 MDHEN and CDR2 SYDVKM come from the germline V gene. CDR3: CASIRTGAGYEQYF. As DNA, the CDR3 is TGTGCCAGCATTCGGACAGGAGCTGGATACGAGCAGTACTTC.

This clone was recorded only once. The rearrangement joins TRBV29-1 to TRBJ2-1; 8 bases agree with TRBD1. This CDR3 is built from 14 residues. V was clipped by 7 bases and J by 3 bases; unmatched bases: 8. Germline V gene sequence: CDR1 SQVTM, CDR2 ANQGSEA. The CDR3 here is CSANRDRNYNEQFF. The CDR3, as DNA: TGCAGCGCTAACCGGGACAGGAACTACAATGAGCAGTTCTTC.

In this sample, this clone turned up once. The chain is built from TRBV27 and TRBJ2-1; D is uncertain. Trimming pared 7 bases from V and 3 bases from J, leaving 7 bases between. Germline CDR1 MNHEY, CDR2 SMNVEV (reference sequence). The CDR3 has 12 amino acids. The DNA of the CDR3 is TGTGCCAGCAAGGCAGGCTACAATGAGCAGTTCTTC. Residues: CASKAGYNEQFF.

The gene calls are TRBV7-3 and TRBJ2-3, with D perhaps matching TRBD2 (6 bases). CDR1 and CDR2 from the germline V gene are SGHTA and FQGTGA. V shed 5 bases and J shed 4 bases, with 13 bases lying between them. The CDR3 loop spans 14 amino acids. The CDR3 region is CASSPRTKPDTQYF. The CDR3 DNA reads TGTGCCAGCAGCCCCCGGACTAAGCCAGATACGCAGTATTTT.